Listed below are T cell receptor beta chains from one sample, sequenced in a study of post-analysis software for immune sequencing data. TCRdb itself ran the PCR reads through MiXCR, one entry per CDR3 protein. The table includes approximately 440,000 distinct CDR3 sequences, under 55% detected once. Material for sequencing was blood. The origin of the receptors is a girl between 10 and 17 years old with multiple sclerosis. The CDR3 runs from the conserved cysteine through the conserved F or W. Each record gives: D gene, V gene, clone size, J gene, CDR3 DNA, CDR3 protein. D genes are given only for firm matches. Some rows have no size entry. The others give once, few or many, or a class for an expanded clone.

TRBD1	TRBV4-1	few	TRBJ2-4	TGCGCCAGTAGCCTATTCGGGACAGGGGGCAATGAGCAGTACTTC	CASSLFGTGGNEQYF
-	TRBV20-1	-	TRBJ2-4	TGCAGTGCTAGGGAGGCGGGATTAGCCAAAAACATTCAGTACTTC	CSAREAGLAKNIQYF
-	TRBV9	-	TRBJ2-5	TGTGCCAGCAGCGTCGAGGGGACGGCTTCAAGAGTGACCCAGTACTTC	CASSVEGTASRVTQYF
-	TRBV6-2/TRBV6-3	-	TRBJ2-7	TGTGCCAGCAGTTACGGGAACTACGAGCAGTACTTC	CASSYGNYEQYF
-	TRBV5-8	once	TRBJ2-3	TGTGCCAGCAGCCTGTCCCGGCGTTTGCCTAGCACAGATACGCAGTATTTT	CASSLSRRLPSTDTQYF
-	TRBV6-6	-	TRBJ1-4	TGTGCCAGCAGTTACAGGGGAGAGGAGGAAAAACTGTTTTTT	CASSYRGEEEKLFF
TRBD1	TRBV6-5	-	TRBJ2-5	TGTGCCAGCAGGGGACAGGGGAGAGAGACCCAGTACTTC	CASRGQGRETQYF
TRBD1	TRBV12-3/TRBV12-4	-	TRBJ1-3	TGTGCCACAGACAGGGGGATTTCTGGAAACACCATATATTTT	CATDRGISGNTIYF
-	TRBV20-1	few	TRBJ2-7	TGCAGTAACAGGGTGGGATACGAGCAGTACTTC	CSNRVGYEQYF
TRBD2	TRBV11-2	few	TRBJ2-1	TGTGCCAGCCGGCGCGGACTAGCGGGAAAAAGGAATGAGCAGTTCTTC	CASRRGLAGKRNEQFF
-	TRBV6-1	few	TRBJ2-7	TGTGCCAGCAGTGTCAGGGACCCCTACGAGCAGTACTTC	CASSVRDPYEQYF
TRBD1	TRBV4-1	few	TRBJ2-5	TGCGCCAGCAGCCCAAGGCAGGGGGCCGGAGAGACCCAGTACTTC	CASSPRQGAGETQYF
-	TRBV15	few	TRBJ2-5	TGTGCCACCAGCAGGTCCCCCCGGCTCCAAGAGACCCCGTACTTC	CATSRSPRLQETPYF
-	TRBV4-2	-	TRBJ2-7	TGTGCCAGCAGCCAGGTGACAGGTCTCGAGCAGTACTTC	CASSQVTGLEQYF
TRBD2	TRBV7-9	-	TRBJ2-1	TGTGCCAGCAGCTTAGGGTCTAGCGGGACAGTCTACAATGAGCAGTTCTTC	CASSLGSSGTVYNEQFF
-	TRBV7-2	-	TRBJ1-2	TGTGCCAGCATCCCGGAAGGGTACTATGGCTACACCTTC	CASIPEGYYGYTF
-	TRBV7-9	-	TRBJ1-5	TGTGCCAGCAGCCGGGGGGGCCTCGGGAGCAATCAGCCCCAGCATTTT	CASSRGGLGSNQPQHF
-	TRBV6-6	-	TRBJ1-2	TGTGCCAGCAGTTACTCGGATAGGGGTCTTAACTATGGCTACACCTTC	CASSYSDRGLNYGYTF
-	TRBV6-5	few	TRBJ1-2	TGTGCCAGCAGTTACAGGGGTCTTGATGGAGGCTACACCTTC	CASSYRGLDGGYTF
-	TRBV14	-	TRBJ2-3	TGTGCCAGCAGCCCTACGGCAGGTCCAGATACGCAGTATTTT	CASSPTAGPDTQYF
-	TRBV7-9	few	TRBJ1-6	TGTGCCAGCAGCTTAGGGCAGGATAATTCACCCCTCCACTTT	CASSLGQDNSPLHF
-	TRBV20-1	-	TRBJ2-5	TGCAGTGCTAGAGATGTAAGGGGAGTCCAAGAGACCCAGTACTTC	CSARDVRGVQETQYF
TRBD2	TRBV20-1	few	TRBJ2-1	TGCAGTGCTAGTGGACTAGCTAACTACAATGAGCAGTTCTTC	CSASGLANYNEQFF
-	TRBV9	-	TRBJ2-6	TGTGCCAGCAGTTTTAAGGGCTCTGGGGCCAACGTCCTGACTTTC	CASSFKGSGANVLTF
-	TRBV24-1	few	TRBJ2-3	TGTGCCACCAGTGATTTTGGGGGGGCCACAGATACGCAGTATTTT	CATSDFGGATDTQYF
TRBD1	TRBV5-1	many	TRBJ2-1	TGCGCCAGCAGCTTGGAGGGACAGGGCTACAATGAGCAGTTCTTC	CASSLEGQGYNEQFF
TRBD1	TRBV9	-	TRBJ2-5	TGTGCCAGCAGCTCGCGATTTGGACAGGGGGCTGAGACCCAGTACTTC	CASSSRFGQGAETQYF
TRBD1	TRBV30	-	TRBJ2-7	TGTGCCTGGGCTTGGGACAGCTCCTACGAGCAGTACTTC	CAWAWDSSYEQYF
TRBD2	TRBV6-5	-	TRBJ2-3	TGTGCCAGCAGAAGCGGGGGCACAGATACGCAGTATTTT	CASRSGGTDTQYF
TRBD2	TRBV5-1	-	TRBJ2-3	TGCGCCAGCAGCTTGGACGGGGCTAGCGGGAGGGCAGATACGCAGTATTTT	CASSLDGASGRADTQYF